Below are 20 T cell receptor beta chains sequenced from a single sample in a study of cytomegalovirus exposure and HLA in healthy donors. Vbeta (60) and Jbeta (13) primers were used in the PCR. Assay: immunoSEQ multiplex PCR; the TCRdb copy retains only in-frame clones and omits some. The top ten hold 2.5% to 3% of the sample, which has around 86,000 clones, more than 60% seen once. Source material: PBMCs. The receptors were gathered from a man aged 50 to 60 in good health and CMV-seropositive.

The chain combines TRBV30 with TRBJ1-5; no reliable D call. This CDR3 region has 14 residues. Trimming cost V 5 bases and J 2 bases, with 13 bases left between them. Germline V gene lookup returns CDR1 GTSNPN and CDR2 SVGIG (reference sequence). The CDR3 is CAWEPLNGNQPQHF. The CDR3 DNA reads as TGTGCCTGGGAGCCACTCAATGGCAATCAGCCCCAGCATTTT.

The rearrangement joins TRBV18 to TRBJ2-5; 12 bases map to TRBD2. CDR3 length equals 16 residues. The V gene's germline CDR1 is KGHSH and CDR2 LQKENI. V lost 2 bases to trimming and J lost 4 bases; unmatched junction nucleotides: 5. This CDR3 reads CASSPASGLAGETQYF. CDR3 nucleotides: TGTGCCAGCTCACCAGCGTCGGGACTAGCGGGAGAGACCCAGTACTTC.

This clone occurred once. The J gene is TRBJ2-3, the V gene TRBV2; D is undetermined. CDR1 is SNHLY, CDR2 FYNNEI, per germline. V was shortened by 0 bases and J by 2 bases, with 6 bases between the two germline ends. The CDR3 sequence is 14 residues long. As DNA, the CDR3 is TGTGCCAGCAGTGAAGCCTCTAACACAGATACGCAGTATTTT. It codes for CASSEASNTDTQYF.

The chain employs TRBV21-1 and TRBJ2-3; TRBD2, as called in the table, went unchecked against the DNA. TRBV21-1 is a recognized pseudogene. The CDR3 loop spans 17 amino acids. The CDR3 coding sequence is TGTGCCAGCAGCAAACTCACCGAGACGGGATCCACAGATACGCAGTATTTT. Residues: CASSKLTETGSTDTQYF.

V and J are TRBV11-2 and TRBJ2-1; 10 bases fit TRBD2. This CDR3 comprises 15 residues. Losses at the gene ends were 5 bases for V and 6 bases for J; bases not matched to a gene: 7. Germline V gene lookup returns CDR1 SGHAT and CDR2 FQNNGV. The CDR3 DNA reads TGTGCCAGCAGCCAAGAAGCGGGAGGGCCCAATGAGCAGTTCTTC. This codes for CASSQEAGGPNEQFF.

The V call is TRBV11-2, the J call TRBJ2-1; TRBD2 matches 11 bases. The CDR3 is 16 residues long. V shed 0 bases, J shed 4 bases, and the junction held 2 bases outside the gene matches. Germline CDR1 is SGHAT and CDR2 is FQNNGV. The CDR3 region is CASSLEGLAEYNEQFF. The CDR3, as DNA: TGTGCCAGCAGCTTAGAGGGACTAGCGGAATACAATGAGCAGTTCTTC.

The V and J genes are TRBV9 and TRBJ2-5, with a tentative D call TRBD2 (5 bases). Germline CDR1 SGDLS, CDR2 YYNGEE. The length of the CDR3 is 16 residues. With 0 bases removed from V and 1 base from J, the gap between germline ends came to 13 bases. In nucleotides, the CDR3 is TGTGCCAGCAGCGTAGTATGTGCGGGTCGCCAAGAGACCCAGTACTTC. Protein: CASSVVCAGRQETQYF. The full variable domain, its missing parts supplied by reference TRBV9 and TRBJ2-5, is DSGVTQTPKHLITATGQRVTLRCSPRSGDLSVYWYQQSLDQGLQFLIQYYNGEERAKGNILERFSAQQFPDLHSELNLSSLELGDSALYFCASSVVCAGRQETQYFGPGTRLLVL.

This chain uses TRBV6-4 with TRBJ2-2; 9 bases match TRBD1. V lost 5 bases to trimming and J lost 4 bases; unmatched junction nucleotides: 5. Per the germline V gene, CDR1 is MRHNA and CDR2 is SNTAGT. The CDR3 is made up of 15 amino acids. Written as DNA, the CDR3 is TGTGCCAGCAGTCCGGGACAGGGAGGCACCGGGGAGCTGTTTTTT. It yields the protein CASSPGQGGTGELFF.

About this clone: A read error may produce the germline difference seen at one junction end. The V gene is TRBV7-9, the J gene TRBJ1-3; possible D gene TRBD1, 5 bases. There are 16 residues in the CDR3. Germline CDR1 is SEHNR and CDR2 is FQNEAQ (reference sequence). The CDR3 DNA follows: TGTTCCAGCAGCTTACTTCGGGGGGAGTCTGGAAACACCATATATTTT. Its translation: CSSSLLRGESGNTIYF.

CDR3 loop: CASSLGVGRQGDNEQFF. DNA of the CDR3: TGTGCCAGCAGCTTAGGGGTAGGCCGGCAGGGGGACAATGAGCAGTTCTTC. The rearrangement joins TRBV7-9 to TRBJ2-1; TRBD1 matches at 7 bases. Germline CDR1 SEHNR, CDR2 FQNEAQ (reference sequence). With V trimmed by 1 base and J by 5 bases, 11 bases remained unmatched. This CDR3 contains 17 residues.

This chain uses TRBV9 with TRBJ2-1; 8 bases agree with TRBD2. This CDR3 contains 15 residues. V lost 2 bases, J lost 3 bases, and 4 bases stayed unmatched. Germline V gives CDR1 SGDLS, CDR2 YYNGEE. CDR3 residues: CASSVTSGDYNEQFF. The DNA for the CDR3 is TGTGCCAGCAGCGTTACTAGCGGAGACTACAATGAGCAGTTCTTC.

The rearrangement uses TRBV21-1 and TRBJ2-3; the table's TRBD2 call for D was not verified on the DNA. TRBV21-1 is assigned pseudogene status. The CDR3 contains 19 residues. CDR3 sequence: CASGGTGTSGRFGVDTQYF. DNA of the CDR3: TGTGCCAGCGGAGGGACCGGGACTAGCGGGCGTTTCGGCGTAGATACGCAGTATTTT.

V and J are TRBV15 and TRBJ2-7; 8 bases map to TRBD1. The germline V gene encodes CDR1 LNHNV and CDR2 YYDKDF (reference sequence). The V segment lost 3 bases and the J segment 0 bases; nucleotides outside the gene matches: 1. The length of the CDR3 is 14 residues. In nucleotides, the CDR3 is TGTGCCACCAGCAGGGGGACAGGCTCCTACGAGCAGTACTTC. Amino acid sequence: CATSRGTGSYEQYF.

The chain employs TRBV18 and TRBJ2-7; TRBD2 matches 12 bases. Germline CDR1 and CDR2: KGHSH and LQKENI. The CDR3 runs to 16 residues. The ends lost 10 bases at V and 0 bases at J; junction bases unmatched: 10. The CDR3 reads CATSGGTSGFSYEQYF. The CDR3 DNA is TGTGCCACCTCGGGGGGGACTAGCGGGTTCTCCTACGAGCAGTACTTC.

This clone has only a few counts. The V call is TRBV18, the J call TRBJ2-1; 16 bases line up with TRBD2. This CDR3 has 17 amino acids. J was trimmed by 7 bases and V by 6 bases; bases with no gene match: 9. Germline V gene sequence: CDR1 KGHSH, CDR2 LQKENI. CDR3 bases: TGTGCCAGCTCCCTCCCGGGACTAGCGGGAGGGCATAATGAGCAGTTCTTC. This translates into CASSLPGLAGGHNEQFF.

V gene TRBV7-2 combines with J gene TRBJ2-7, with TRBD2 matching 7 bases. Per the germline V gene, CDR1 is SGHTA and CDR2 is FQGNSA. With 3 bases clipped from V and 0 bases from J, the junction kept 2 bases outside the gene matches. The CDR3 runs to 14 residues. The CDR3 sequence is CASSFPSGSYEQYF. The CDR3 DNA sequence: TGTGCCAGCAGCTTCCCTAGCGGCTCCTACGAGCAGTACTTC.

V is TRBV6-1 and J is TRBJ2-7; the match to TRBD2 covers 9 bases. The CDR3 runs 15 residues. The V gene end was trimmed by 1 base and the J gene end by 3 bases; junction bases not matched to a gene: 4. CDR1 is MNHNS, CDR2 SASEGT, per germline. The CDR3 DNA reads as TGTGCCAGCAGTGAAGATGAGACTAGCGGCTACGAGCAGTACTTC. Translated: CASSEDETSGYEQYF.

The rearrangement joins TRBV29-1 to TRBJ2-5, with 9 bases fitting TRBD1. This CDR3 is 14 amino acids long. J was trimmed by 5 bases and V by 4 bases; bases with no gene match: 8. The germline gives CDR1 SQVTM, CDR2 ANQGSEA. CDR3 protein: CSVGGTGMAETQYF. CDR3 bases: TGCAGCGTTGGGGGGACAGGGATGGCGGAGACCCAGTACTTC.

The CDR3 nucleotides are TGTGCCTGGCGGACTAGCGGGAGCACCGGGGAGCTGTTTTTT. It encodes CAWRTSGSTGELFF. This chain uses TRBV30 with TRBJ2-2; 13 bases agree with TRBD2. Trimming took 5 bases from V and 4 from J; bases not matched to a gene: 1. This CDR3 is built from 14 residues. Germline V lookup: CDR1 GTSNPN, CDR2 SVGIG (reference sequence).

This chain connects TRBV7-2 to TRBJ2-3, with a possible D match to TRBD1 (6 bases). Germline CDR1 and CDR2: SGHTA and FQGNSA. V lost 4 bases and J lost 0, with 8 bases in between. The CDR3 extends over 14 amino acids. DNA for the CDR3: TGTGCCAGCAGCTCGGACAGCAGCACAGATACGCAGTATTTT. This gives the protein CASSSDSSTDTQYF.